This paragraph reports one T cell receptor beta chain. A read error may produce the germline difference seen at one junction end. The data were obtained in a study of metastatic and nonmetastatic thyroid tumors. The overall study: Across peripheral blood and tumor or nodule tissue samples taken from malignant and benign thyroid patients, the repertoires were compared with one another.

As handled by the study authors: Differences in CDR3 between clinicopathological groups were drawn on to build a classifier intended to discriminate distant-metastatic papillary thyroid cancer patients. Via MiXCR, TCRdb re-called the PCR reads. The authors' filters were not applied to this entry. This sample carries tens of thousands of clones, around 21% of them seen once, and the ten largest clones take around 16%. CDR3 length equals 18 residues. Germline CDR1 and CDR2: MNHEY and SVGAGI. Thyroid surgery took place with no prior treatment in any patient. This clonotype was obtained from a female donor with papillary thyroid cancer or a benign thyroid nodule (not recorded which). Some clones in this sample may be carry-over from other donors' samples. The chain uses TRBV6-5 and TRBJ2-1, with unresolved D. The sequencing sample was made of blood. The CDR3 protein is CASSYSLVSPPLYNEQFF. CDR3 sequence (DNA): TGTGCCAGCAGTTACTCTCTAGTCTCCCCACCCCTTTACAACGAGCAGTTCTTC.